This T cell receptor (beta chain) was obtained from a study of identical twins (dated by TCRdb to the mid-2010s). Study-wide context: To test whether fetal clonotypes persist, the study used deep sequencing on TCR alpha and beta repertoires from monozygotic twins, unrelated adults of various ages, and cord blood. Replicate twin experiments were performed at different times using different library preparation protocols to rule out contamination. The investigation overall reported the following: The excess sharing between twins in beta out-of-frame sequences was weaker because fewer shared sequences reduced the signal-to-noise ratio. Zero-insertion analyses could be partly confounded by invariant T cells such as MAIT and iNKT, though diverse VJ usage argued against such confounding for most clonotypes. Abundant cord blood beta clonotypes carried fewer insertions; young adult naive repertoires showed a weaker similar trend, while memory repertoires showed none. Out-of-frame TCR alpha sequences shared between twins showed an excess of low generation-probability sequences compared with coincidental sharing between unrelated individuals. Conclusions relied on cross-sectional statistical analysis, since the same donors could not be followed over many years. Out-of-frame TCR alpha sharing in monozygotic twins was systematically underestimated by recombination models, whereas sharing between unrelated individuals was in agreement with the recombination models.

All donors were healthy Caucasians. Three pairs of female monozygotic twins, all aged 18 to 29 years, were included in the twin cohort. Positive isolation kits from Invitrogen were used to isolate CD4+ and CD8+ T cell populations. Including cysteine and phenylalanine, the CDR3 has 16 amino acids. The only DNA kept is the CDR3, 48 bases in frame from the first base. Between the V and J ends, shortened by 1 base and 11 bases respectively, the junction contains 21 bases. Receptor amplification or capture employed 5' RACE. Data came from an Illumina HiSeq 2000. Template switching added a universal primer binding site, and the final cDNA carried a unique molecular identifier that allowed TCR cDNA molecules to be counted accurately. Specific primers in the conserved constant-segment region were used to synthesize first-strand cDNA for TCR alpha and beta chains. To control for contamination, every cDNA library carried two barcodes: a SMART-Mk sample barcode plus Illumina barcodes. TruSeq adapter sequences and Illumina sample barcodes were added in two successive PCR steps. TCR alpha and beta cDNA libraries were sequenced on the Illumina HiSeq platform with custom primers. Concerning the study's data processing: MiGEC was used to process raw reads and extract unique molecular identifiers, and MiXCR was used to find CDR3 positions. For each individual, recombination models were inferred using an EM algorithm with the repgenHMM and IGoR tools. The tcR package in R was used for shared clonotype analysis, with sharing normalized by the product of cloneset sizes. To study raw recombination without the effects of thymic and clonal selection, out-of-frame nonproductive sequences were analyzed. The raw public data were reprocessed by TCRdb itself: fastp quality trimming at Q25, MiXCR clonotype calling, in-frame beta chains only. Here each entry gathers all rows of one CDR3 protein and keeps the most common genes and DNA. For this entry, the V and J calls and clone size follow TCRdb and not the study's own pipeline. A total of 460,000 or so distinct CDR3 sequences appear in this sample, 14% of them only once. Roughly 0.56% of the sample belongs to the ten largest clones.

This clonotype showed up just a few times. Its cognate antigen has yet to be identified. Nothing much larger sits one base from this clone, and base qualities are not available. These same records also appear under a second study, on yellow fever vaccine responses in identical twins. According to the second study: According to the authors, the vaccine-induced T cell response in identical twins seemed to be partly convergent and partly specific to each individual. In identical twins, the study followed T cell clones that responded to the vaccine with precision.

The TCR was taken from a woman in her late teens or twenties in good health. Material for sequencing was CD4+ T cells sorted from blood. The sequence joins TRBV12-3 or TRBV12-4 to TRBJ2-1; the D gene is perhaps TRBD2, on 7 matching bases. The CDR3 corresponds to CASSLGLAGGLSKQFF. The sequenced DNA is TGTGCCAGCAGTTTAGGACTAGCTGGGGGGCTGAGTAAGCAGTTCTTC.